These 27 T cell receptor beta chains were all obtained from the same sample, sequenced in a study of blood T cell repertoires in COVID-19 (dated by TCRdb to about 2020). The method was the immunoSEQ multiplex PCR assay. In its TCRdb copy, this immuneACCESS table keeps in-frame sequences only and misses some clones. Where compared with another copy, unresolved V genes explain less than half of these, and the others have no known cause. The sample profile shows 95,000 or so clones; approximately 80% of them were found once. In total, the top ten clones hold roughly 24% of the sample. The sample comprised peripheral blood. These receptors all stem from a human donor in a cohort sampled during active COVID-19.

The V and J genes are TRBV19 and TRBJ2-1; possible D gene TRBD2, 5 bases. V was cut by 3 bases and J by 8 bases, with 14 bases left in between. From germline, CDR1 is LNHDA and CDR2 SQIVND (reference sequence). The CDR3 consists of 14 residues. The CDR3 reads CASSMLGGSDEQFF. CDR3 nucleotide sequence: TGTGCCAGTAGTATGCTTGGCGGGTCGGATGAGCAGTTCTTC.

This chain connects TRBV19 to TRBJ1-1, with TRBD1 as a possible D gene (5 bases). CDR3 length equals 15 residues. The germline V and J ends were trimmed by 10 bases and 4 bases, with 22 bases remaining between them. Germline CDR1 is LNHDA and CDR2 is SQIVND (reference sequence). The DNA of the CDR3 is TGTGCCACCGCACCCTCTGTGGGGAGGGGCACTGAAGCTTTCTTT. This codes for CATAPSVGRGTEAFF. Looking up the rest from reference TRBV19 and TRBJ1-1 gives the full variable domain: DGGITQSPKYLFRKEGQNVTLSCEQNLNHDAMYWYRQDPGQGLRLIYYSQIVNDFQKGDIAEGYSVSREKKESFPLTVTSAQKNPTAFYLCATAPSVGRGTEAFFGQGTRLTVV.

V gene TRBV19 combines with J gene TRBJ2-3; 10 nucleotides line up with TRBD1. With 4 bases clipped from V and 0 bases from J, the junction kept 7 bases outside the gene matches. In germline, CDR1 is LNHDA, CDR2 SQIVND (reference sequence). CDR3 length: 17 residues. The CDR3, as DNA: TGTGCCAGTAGTAAGGGACAGGGGTCCCATAGCACAGATACGCAGTATTTT. It specifies CASSKGQGSHSTDTQYF.

V is TRBV12-5 and J is TRBJ2-7; 12 bases align to TRBD2. Germline V gene lookup returns CDR1 LGHNT and CDR2 FRNRAP. J was trimmed by 4 bases and V by 6 bases; bases with no gene match: 4. This CDR3 contains 14 residues. The CDR3 sequence: CASGSLAGGYEQYF. DNA of the CDR3: TGTGCTAGTGGCTCCCTAGCGGGAGGGTACGAGCAGTACTTC.

V is TRBV12-3 or TRBV12-4 and J is TRBJ2-7, with D possibly TRBD1 on 6 matching bases. The V gene lost 5 bases and the J gene lost 6 bases, with 14 bases spanning the gap. The CDR3 contains 13 residues. The CDR3 coding sequence is TGTGCCAGCAGTCTTGACTTCAGGGGCGAGCAGTACTTC. Amino acid sequence: CASSLDFRGEQYF.

The gene calls are TRBV29-1 and TRBJ2-7, with a tentative D call TRBD2 (7 bases). V lost 4 bases and J 0 bases, leaving 13 bases between the germline ends. Looked up from germline, CDR1 is SQVTM and CDR2 is ANQGSEA. The CDR3 covers 14 residues. The CDR3 bases are TGCAGCGTTGCGGGGGGCTCGAGCTCCTACGAGCAGTACTTC. Translating gives CSVAGGSSSYEQYF.

The rearrangement uses TRBV13 and TRBJ2-7; the D gene is possibly TRBD2 (6 bases). CDR1 and CDR2 from the germline V gene are PRHDT and FYEKMQ (reference sequence). This CDR3 region has 12 residues. Trimming took off 4 bases at V and 6 bases at J, with 10 bases between the two ends. The CDR3 here is CASSWSRGEQYF. CDR3 DNA: TGTGCCAGCAGCTGGTCGCGGGGCGAGCAGTACTTC. The full variable domain, rest sourced from reference TRBV13 and TRBJ2-7, is AAGVIQSPRHLIKEKRETATLKCYPIPRHDTVYWYQQGPGQDPQFLISFYEKMQSDKGSIPDRFSAQQFSDYHSELNMSSLELGDSALYFCASSWSRGEQYFGPGTRLTVT.

The V call is TRBV5-1, the J call TRBJ2-2; D remains unclear. The CDR3 runs 14 residues. V lost 5 bases and J 0 bases, leaving 8 bases between the germline ends. Germline V lookup: CDR1 SGHRS, CDR2 YFSETQ. CDR3 bases: TGCGCCAGCAGGGGCTACCCGAACACCGGGGAGCTGTTTTTT. Its protein product is CASRGYPNTGELFF.

This sequence joins TRBV15 and TRBJ1-1; no reliable D call. The CDR3 sequence is 15 residues long. Per the germline V gene, CDR1 is LNHNV and CDR2 is YYDKDF (reference sequence). V was clipped by 0 bases and J by 3 bases, with 11 bases between them. CDR3 sequence: CATSRDFSGDTEAFF. The CDR3 region has the DNA TGTGCCACCAGCAGAGATTTTTCGGGAGACACTGAAGCTTTCTTT.

The rearrangement joins TRBV14 to TRBJ2-1; tentative D call: TRBD2 (5 bases). The germline gives CDR1 SGHDN, CDR2 FVKESK. The CDR3 loop spans 15 amino acids. V was pared by 4 bases and J by 3 bases, with 13 bases between. The CDR3 region has the DNA TGTGCCAGCAGCCCCTCGGGGTTATACTACAATGAGCAGTTCTTC. Residues: CASSPSGLYYNEQFF.

The chain is built from TRBV5-1 and TRBJ2-1, with TRBD2 matching 12 bases. The CDR3 spans 17 residues. V lost 1 base to trimming and J lost 0 bases; unmatched junction nucleotides: 2. From germline, CDR1 is SGHRS and CDR2 YFSETQ. CDR3 coding DNA: TGCGCCAGCAGCTTGACTAGCGGGAGGAGCTCCTACAATGAGCAGTTCTTC. This sequence encodes CASSLTSGRSSYNEQFF.

J is TRBJ2-7 and V is TRBV3-1 (or the pseudogene TRBV3-2); weak D call: TRBD1 (5 bases). The V gene lost 0 bases and the J gene lost 3 bases, with 18 bases spanning the gap. Germline CDR1 and CDR2: LGHDT and YNNKEL (reference sequence). This CDR3 is 17 amino acids long. CDR3 sequence (DNA): TGTGCCAGCAGCCAAGACACTTTAGCTGGGGCGCACTACGAGCAGTACTTC. Its protein product is CASSQDTLAGAHYEQYF.

This chain uses TRBV19 with TRBJ2-5; 7 bases line up with TRBD1. Germline V gene lookup returns CDR1 LNHDA and CDR2 SQIVND (reference sequence). V lost 3 bases to trimming and J lost 7 bases; unmatched junction nucleotides: 17. This CDR3 spans 17 amino acids. The CDR3 region is CASSINPSTGFQVTQYF. DNA of the CDR3: TGTGCCAGTAGTATCAACCCCTCGACAGGGTTCCAGGTGACCCAGTACTTC.

This clone came up a few times. The rearrangement uses TRBV18 and TRBJ2-7; the match to TRBD2 covers 9 bases. Germline CDR1 KGHSH, CDR2 LQKENI. The trim removed 4 bases at V and 7 bases at J, leaving 8 bases unmatched. This CDR3 has 14 residues. CDR3 coding DNA: TGTGCCAGCTCACTAGCGGGAGCAGTGGAGGAGCAGTACTTC. It is translated as CASSLAGAVEEQYF.

V usage is TRBV11-2 and J usage is TRBJ2-1; 7 bases agree with TRBD1. Trimming at V came to 5 bases and at J to 15 bases, leaving 10 bases not matched to a gene. The length of the CDR3 is 12 residues. Germline assignment: CDR1 SGHAT and CDR2 FQNNGV. DNA for the CDR3: TGTGCCAGCAGCCCACAGGGGCTAAGTGGGTTCTTC. Protein: CASSPQGLSGFF.

The chain couples TRBV6-5 to TRBJ2-7; 12 bases agree with TRBD2. CDR3 length: 16 residues. Germline-derived CDR1 and CDR2 are MNHEY and SVGAGI. The V gene end was trimmed by 2 bases and the J gene end by 7 bases; junction bases not matched to a gene: 9. The CDR3, as DNA: TGTGCCAGCAGTTACCGTCGACTAGCGGGAGTAAATGAGCAGTACTTC. This codes for CASSYRRLAGVNEQYF.

The chain links TRBV2 to TRBJ2-3; D gene unclear. The length of the CDR3 is 14 residues. Trimming pared 6 bases from V and 0 bases from J, leaving 10 bases between. Germline CDR1 SNHLY, CDR2 FYNNEI. The DNA for the CDR3 is TGTGCCAGCAGCTCTACGACTAGCACAGATACGCAGTATTTT. Protein sequence: CASSSTTSTDTQYF.

This rearrangement joins TRBV4-1 to TRBJ2-1, with a weak D call TRBD2 (7 bases). Trimming removed 1 base at V and 8 bases at J, with 9 bases between. The CDR3 contains 13 residues. Germline-derived CDR1 and CDR2 are MGHRA and YSYEKL. The CDR3 protein is CASSQVGGDEQFF. The DNA for the CDR3 is TGCGCCAGCAGCCAAGTAGGGGGGGATGAGCAGTTCTTC.

This chain connects TRBV6-5 to TRBJ1-3, with D possibly TRBD1 on 6 matching bases. Germline CDR1 reads MNHEY; CDR2 reads SVGAGI. This CDR3 is built from 13 residues. Trimming stripped 4 bases from V and 2 bases from J, with 6 bases between. CDR3 sequence (DNA): TGTGCCAGCAGTTCAGGGGCTGGAAACACCATATATTTT. It translates to CASSSGAGNTIYF.

This sequence joins TRBV6-5 and TRBJ2-1; D is unclear. V gave up 7 bases and J gave up 7 bases, with 14 bases separating them. The CDR3 has 13 residues. CDR1 and CDR2 (germline): MNHEY, SVGAGI. CDR3 protein: CASTETNGNEQFF. CDR3 bases: TGTGCCAGCACCGAGACAAATGGGAATGAGCAGTTCTTC.

This sequence joins TRBV5-1 and TRBJ1-1, with TRBD1 matching 7 bases. Trimming took 4 bases from V and 1 from J; bases not matched to a gene: 7. Germline CDR1 and CDR2: SGHRS and YFSETQ. The CDR3 loop spans 15 amino acids. CDR3 bases: TGCGCCAGCAGCGCACAGGGGTTTGAGAACACTGAAGCTTTCTTT. It encodes CASSAQGFENTEAFF.

The chain links TRBV29-1 to TRBJ1-2, with 9 positions matching TRBD1. This CDR3 comprises 14 residues. J gave up 5 bases and V 1 base, and 5 bases lay outside the gene matches. Germline lookup yields CDR1 SQVTM and CDR2 ANQGSEA. CDR3 DNA: TGCAGCGTTGAAGCCACAGGGGGCTGGTATGGCTACACCTTC. Residues: CSVEATGGWYGYTF.

The chain has TRBV7-8 and TRBJ2-5; 16 nucleotides align to TRBD2. Germline CDR1 and CDR2: SGHVS and FQNEAQ. V dropped 5 bases and J dropped 5; count of bases not matched to a gene: 5. The CDR3 totals 16 residues. The CDR3 bases are TGTGCCAGCAGCCAGGGACTAGCGGGAGGGCGGGAGACCCAGTACTTC. It specifies CASSQGLAGGRETQYF. The entire variable domain, with the rest obtained from reference TRBV7-8 and TRBJ2-5, is as follows: GAGVSQSPRYKVAKRGQDVALRCDPISGHVSLFWYQQALGQGPEFLTYFQNEAQLDKSGLPSDRFFAERPEGSVSTLKIQRTQQEDSAVYLCASSQGLAGGRETQYFGPGTRLLVL.

The chain has TRBV5-1 and TRBJ1-2; no clear D. Germline CDR1 and CDR2: SGHRS and YFSETQ. The CDR3 covers 13 residues. V lost 1 base to trimming and J lost 3 bases, with 7 bases between them. This CDR3 reads CASSLRLDYGYTF. The CDR3, as DNA: TGCGCCAGCAGCTTGCGACTCGACTATGGCTACACCTTC.

The chain couples TRBV28 to TRBJ2-3; tentative D call: TRBD2 (7 bases). This CDR3 has 19 residues. Germline CDR1 MDHEN, CDR2 SYDVKM. Trimming cost V 10 bases and J 3 bases, with 32 bases left between them. The CDR3 loop is CATVRPSSVGGRGTDTQYF. As DNA, the CDR3 is TGTGCCACCGTGCGGCCGTCGTCTGTAGGGGGGAGGGGGACAGATACGCAGTATTTT.

This clone was counted only a few times. The chain uses TRBV28 and TRBJ1-3, with a tentative D call TRBD1 (6 bases). Trimming removed 4 bases at V and 3 bases at J, with 22 bases between. Germline CDR1 and CDR2: MDHEN and SYDVKM. The CDR3 contains 18 residues. The CDR3 DNA sequence: TGTGCCAGCAGTTCCACTGAAGCGACAGGCCTAGATGGAAACACCATATATTTT. This gives the protein CASSSTEATGLDGNTIYF.

The J gene is TRBJ1-3, the V gene TRBV3-1 (or the pseudogene TRBV3-2), with D perhaps matching TRBD1 (5 bases). CDR1 LGHDT and CDR2 YNNKEL come from the germline V gene (reference sequence). Between the trimmed V and J ends, which lost 2 bases and 7 bases, there was a span of 18 bases. CDR3 length: 16 amino acids. The CDR3 DNA is TGTGCCAGCAGCCAATTTAAACAGGCGGTTTATAACACCATATATTTT. Residues: CASSQFKQAVYNTIYF.